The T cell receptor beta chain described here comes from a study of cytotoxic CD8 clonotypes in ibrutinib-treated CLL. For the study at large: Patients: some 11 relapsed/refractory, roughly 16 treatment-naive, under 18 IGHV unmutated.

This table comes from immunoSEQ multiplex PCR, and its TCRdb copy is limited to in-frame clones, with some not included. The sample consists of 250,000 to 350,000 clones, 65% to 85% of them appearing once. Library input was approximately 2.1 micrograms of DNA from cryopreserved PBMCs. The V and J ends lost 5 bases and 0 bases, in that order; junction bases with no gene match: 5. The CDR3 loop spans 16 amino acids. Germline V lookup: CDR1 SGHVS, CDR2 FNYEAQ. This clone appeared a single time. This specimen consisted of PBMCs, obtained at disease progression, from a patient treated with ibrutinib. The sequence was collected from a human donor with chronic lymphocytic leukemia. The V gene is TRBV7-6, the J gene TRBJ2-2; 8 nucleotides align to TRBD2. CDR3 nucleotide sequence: TGTGCCAGCAGCGCCGCGGGACTAGCGAACACCGGGGAGCTGTTTTTT. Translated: CASSAAGLANTGELFF.